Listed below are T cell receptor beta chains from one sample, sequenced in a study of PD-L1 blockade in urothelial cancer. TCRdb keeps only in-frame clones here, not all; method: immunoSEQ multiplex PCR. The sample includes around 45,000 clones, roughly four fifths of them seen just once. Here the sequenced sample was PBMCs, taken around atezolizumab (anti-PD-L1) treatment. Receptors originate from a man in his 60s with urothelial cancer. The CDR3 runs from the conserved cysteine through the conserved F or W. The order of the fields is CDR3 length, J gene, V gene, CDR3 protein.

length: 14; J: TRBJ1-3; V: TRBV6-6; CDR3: CASIQSYSGNTIYF
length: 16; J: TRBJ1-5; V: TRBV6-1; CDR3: CASSEAGTGTNQPQHF
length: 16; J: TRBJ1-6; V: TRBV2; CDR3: CASSASQGALSSPLHF
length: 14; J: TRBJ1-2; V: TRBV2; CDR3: CASSAGGTVYGYTF
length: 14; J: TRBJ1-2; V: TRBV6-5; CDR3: CASRAGGRYYGYTF
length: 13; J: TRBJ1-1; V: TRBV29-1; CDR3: CSVEEDRTPEAFF
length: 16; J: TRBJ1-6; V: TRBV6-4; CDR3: CASRLSRRTDGPPLHF
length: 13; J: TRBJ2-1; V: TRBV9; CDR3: CASSVTESNEQFF
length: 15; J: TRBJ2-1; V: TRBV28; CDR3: CASSLAWRRYNEQFF
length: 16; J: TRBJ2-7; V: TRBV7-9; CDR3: CASSRLDGLSSYEQYF
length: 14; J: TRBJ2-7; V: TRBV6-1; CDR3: CASSHRESGYEQYF
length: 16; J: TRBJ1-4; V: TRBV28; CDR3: CASRTGKLATNEKLFF
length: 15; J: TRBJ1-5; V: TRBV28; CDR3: CASSWGQGNRQPQHF
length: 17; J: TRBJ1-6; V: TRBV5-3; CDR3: CARSFWARDYYNSPLHF
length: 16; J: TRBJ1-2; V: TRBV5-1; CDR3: CASSLSGQGQGISYTF
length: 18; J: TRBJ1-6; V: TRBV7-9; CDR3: CASSTMEGKSSYNSPLHF